The clone carrying this T cell receptor beta chain was detected once. Its target is not known. This specimen belongs to a study of neurological immune-mediated disorders. Regarding the study as a whole: No expanded-clone CDR3 amino acid sequence recurred across subjects, suggesting private TCR-beta repertoires.

V dropped 3 bases and J dropped 3 bases, with 8 bases sitting between them. There are 13 residues in the CDR3. PBMCs stored at -80 C, numbering 2 million, were the origin of the unsorted libraries. 5'RACE employing 10-nucleotide random UMIs yielded the cDNA. Over 160 million TCR-beta sequences from 15-18 subjects came out of each sequencing run. TCRdb fed the 5' RACE reads into MiXCR, producing one record per CDR3 protein. This sample has about 57,000 distinct CDR3 sequences, with approximately 11% found just once. This sequence originates from a woman aged 55-70 years with HTLV-1-associated myelopathy (HAM/TSP). V usage is TRBV12-3 or TRBV12-4 and J usage is TRBJ1-2; D not resolved. Sequenced material: PBMCs. CDR3 protein: CASSFYVDYGYTF. CDR3 DNA sequence: TGTGCCAGCAGTTTTTACGTGGACTATGGCTACACCTTC.